The source of this T cell receptor beta chain is a study of T-cell memory formation after mild COVID-19. Study-wide points: CD4+ contracting clones lay mainly in CM and EM, CD8+ ones in EMRA. Balance between CD4 and CD8 was seen in clones contracting day 15 to 85, and a CD4+ lean was seen in later expanders.

CDR1 and CDR2 (germline): SEHNR, FQNEAQ (reference sequence). Trimming at V came to 5 bases and at J to 3 bases, leaving 15 bases not matched to a gene. The CDR3 length is 17 residues. This clonotype was detected only a few times. What it binds is unknown. Each CDR3 protein is one row after TCRdb ran MiXCR on the 5' RACE reads. Of 110,000 to 150,000 distinct CDR3 sequences listed, roughly a quarter were seen once; the top ten hold roughly 25%. The receptor's source is an adult woman who had mild COVID-19 (a few samples of this study predate the infection). Cell type and time point are not known. Sequencing used PBMCs or a T cell subset sorted from them (not recorded which). The chain is built from TRBV7-9 and TRBJ2-7; 8 bases line up with TRBD1. The DNA of the CDR3 is TGTGCCAGCAGCCCAACGCCGGGACAGGACTTTGACTACGAGCAGTACTTC. Amino acid sequence: CASSPTPGQDFDYEQYF.